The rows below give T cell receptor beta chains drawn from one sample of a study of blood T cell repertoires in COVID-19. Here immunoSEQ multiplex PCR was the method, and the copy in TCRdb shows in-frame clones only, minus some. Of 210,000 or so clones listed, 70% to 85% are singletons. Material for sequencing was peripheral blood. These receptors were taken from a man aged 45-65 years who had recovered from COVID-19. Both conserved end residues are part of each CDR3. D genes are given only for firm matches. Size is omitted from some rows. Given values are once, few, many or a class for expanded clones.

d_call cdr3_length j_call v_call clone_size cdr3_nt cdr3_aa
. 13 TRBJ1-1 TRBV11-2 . TGTGCCAGCACTGACGGCAGGGACACTGAAGCTTTCTTT CASTDGRDTEAFF
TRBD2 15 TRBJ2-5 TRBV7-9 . TGTGCCAGCAGCTTTTCCGGGACTAGTCAGGAGACCCAGTACTTC CASSFSGTSQETQYF
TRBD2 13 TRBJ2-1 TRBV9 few TGTGCCAGCAGCCAACTATCCGGGAGGTCACAGTTCTTC CASSQLSGRSQFF
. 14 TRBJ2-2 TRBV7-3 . TGTGCCAGCAGCCCCTCAGTAAACACCGGGGAGCTGTTTTTT CASSPSVNTGELFF
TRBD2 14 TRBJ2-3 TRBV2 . TGTGCCAGTCGACAGACTAGCATGGCAGATACGCAGTATTTT CASRQTSMADTQYF
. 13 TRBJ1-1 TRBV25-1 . TGTGCCAGCAGTGGACTGGGGGGGCTCGAAGCTTTCTTT CASSGLGGLEAFF
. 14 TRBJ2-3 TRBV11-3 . TGTGCCAGCAGCCCCCCGTTCTTAACTGATACGCAGTATTTT CASSPPFLTDTQYF
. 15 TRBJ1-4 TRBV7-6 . TGTGCCAGCAGCTTAGTTCAGGGTCCTAATGAAAAACTGTTTTTT CASSLVQGPNEKLFF
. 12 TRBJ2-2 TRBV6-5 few TGTGCCAGCACCTCGGGCACCGGGGAGCTGTTTTTT CASTSGTGELFF
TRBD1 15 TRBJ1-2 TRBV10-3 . TGTGCCATCAGTGAACTGGACAGGAATAACTATGGCTACACCTTC CAISELDRNNYGYTF
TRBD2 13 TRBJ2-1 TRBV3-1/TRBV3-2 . TGTGCCAGCAGCCTCCCCCCGGGGACTAGGAGGTTCTTC CASSLPPGTRRFF
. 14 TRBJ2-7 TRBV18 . TGTGCCAGCTCACCACGGACAGAGGCCTACGAGCAGTACTTC CASSPRTEAYEQYF
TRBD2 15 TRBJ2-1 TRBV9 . TGTGCCAGCAGCGTTTTTCCTAGCGGGAGCAATGAGCAGTTCTTC CASSVFPSGSNEQFF
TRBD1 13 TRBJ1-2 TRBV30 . TGTGCCTGGAGTGTAGGGACAGTCTATGGCTACACCTTC CAWSVGTVYGYTF
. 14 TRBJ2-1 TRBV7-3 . TGTGCCAGCAGCCACGACCCGACAGACAATGAGCAGTTCTTC CASSHDPTDNEQFF
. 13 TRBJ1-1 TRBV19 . TGTGCCAGTAGTATCACTGCCGACACTGAAGCTTTCTTT CASSITADTEAFF
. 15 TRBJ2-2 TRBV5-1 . TGCGCCAGCAGCTCCGGACATTCGAACACCGGGGAGCTGTTTTTT CASSSGHSNTGELFF
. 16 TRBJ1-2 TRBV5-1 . TGCGCCAGCAGCCTACTAGACCAGTCAAAACGATATGGCTACACCTTC CASSLLDQSKRYGYTF
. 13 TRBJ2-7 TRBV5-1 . TGCGCCAGCAGCTTGAGTCTAGAAGGCGAGCAGTACTTC CASSLSLEGEQYF
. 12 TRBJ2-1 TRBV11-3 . TGTGCCAGCAGCCCGACAGGTTATGAGCAGTTCTTC CASSPTGYEQFF
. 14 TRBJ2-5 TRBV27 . TGTGCCAGCAGTTCCCAAATGGGCGCGGAGACCCAGTACTTC CASSSQMGAETQYF
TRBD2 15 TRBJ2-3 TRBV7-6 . TGTGCCAGCAGCTTAAGCGGGACTAGCACAGATACGCAGTATTTT CASSLSGTSTDTQYF
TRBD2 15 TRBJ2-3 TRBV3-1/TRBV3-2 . TGTGCCAGCAGCTTAGGACTAGCGGGCACAGATACGCAGTATTTT CASSLGLAGTDTQYF